These 26 T cell receptor beta chains originate from one sample sequenced in a study of CD8 T cells in ankylosing spondylitis. TCRdb processed the 5' RACE reads anew with MiXCR; each CDR3 protein has one entry. Of some 200,000 distinct CDR3 sequences listed, 18% were seen once; the top ten hold 3.5% to 5%. The sequencing sample was made of blood, either unsorted or a sorted T cell fraction (not recorded which). Receptors were obtained from a male donor aged 10 to 30 with ankylosing spondylitis or in good health (not recorded which).

The CDR3 DNA follows: TGTGCCACCAGCAGTTCCGGGTTCCTAGCGGGAGCCGATGAGCAGTTCTTC. It codes for CATSSSGFLAGADEQFF. The rearrangement links TRBV15 to TRBJ2-1; 10 bases fit TRBD2. This CDR3 is 17 amino acids long. V lost 3 bases, J lost 8 bases, and 13 bases stayed unmatched. Germline V CDR1 and CDR2: LNHNV, YYDKDF (reference sequence).

This sequence joins TRBV28 and TRBJ2-7; the D is unclear. The CDR3 is 12 residues long. The germline CDR1 and CDR2 sequences are MDHEN and SYDVKM. V was cut by 3 bases and J by 3 bases, with 6 bases left in between. This chain's CDR3 is CASSFINYEQYF. CDR3 DNA sequence: TGTGCCAGCAGTTTTATTAACTACGAGCAGTACTTC.

This clonotype was detected ten times or more. The V gene is TRBV11-2, the J gene TRBJ2-5; perhaps TRBD2 as D (6 bases). Trimming removed 4 bases at V and 2 bases at J, with 14 bases between. The germline V gene has CDR1 SGHAT and CDR2 FQNNGV. This CDR3 has 15 amino acids. Here the CDR3 DNA reads TGTGCCAGCAGCTCCCCGCGGGGTCGGCAAGAGACCCAGTACTTC. Amino acid sequence: CASSSPRGRQETQYF.

The gene calls are TRBV29-1 and TRBJ1-1; possibly TRBD1 for D (5 bases). V was cut by 1 base and J by 5 bases, with 14 bases left in between. Per the germline V gene, CDR1 is SQVTM and CDR2 is ANQGSEA. The CDR3 has 14 amino acids. In DNA form, the CDR3 reads TGCAGCGTTGAAGTGCGTACGGAGGGGACTGAAGCTTTCTTT. It is translated as CSVEVRTEGTEAFF.

This clonotype was recorded many times. The J gene is TRBJ2-1, the V gene TRBV20-1; the D is unclear. The CDR3 is made up of 13 amino acids. The V and J ends lost 5 bases and 7 bases respectively, with 15 bases between them. Germline V CDR1 and CDR2: DFQATT, SNEGSKA (reference sequence). The CDR3 DNA sequence: TGCAGTGCTTGCCGCCCAGACTCAAATGAGCAGTTCTTC. Translating gives CSACRPDSNEQFF.

This clonotype was seen ten or more times. The V gene is TRBV12-3 or TRBV12-4, the J gene TRBJ2-1, with 13 bases fitting TRBD2. The CDR3 has 18 amino acids. The J segment lost 9 bases and the V segment lost 3 bases, leaving 14 bases of the junction unmatched. The CDR3 is CASSLRLMGTSGMTEQFF. CDR3 sequence (DNA): TGTGCCAGCAGTTTGAGGCTAATGGGGACTAGCGGGATGACTGAGCAGTTCTTC.

The table lists this clonotype with many counts. This sequence joins TRBV5-1 and TRBJ2-1; 7 bases are a match to TRBD2. The CDR3 runs 14 residues. J lost 6 bases, V lost 4 bases, and 7 bases had no gene match. Germline V gene sequence: CDR1 SGHRS, CDR2 YFSETQ. The CDR3 is CASSLGEGINEQFF. The CDR3 DNA sequence: TGCGCCAGCAGCCTGGGGGAGGGAATCAATGAGCAGTTCTTC.

The chain recombines TRBV4-1 with TRBJ2-2, with a weak D call TRBD1 (6 bases). The V gene's germline CDR1 is MGHRA and CDR2 YSYEKL. V dropped 6 bases and J dropped 0 bases, with 14 bases sitting between them. The CDR3 is 16 amino acids. CDR3 sequence: CASSLQGSANTGELFF. The CDR3 nucleotides are TGCGCCAGCAGTCTACAGGGCTCAGCGAACACCGGGGAGCTGTTTTTT.

This clonotype was picked up many times. The chain links TRBV20-1 to TRBJ1-4; unclear D gene. Germline lookup yields CDR1 DFQATT and CDR2 SNEGSKA (reference sequence). V was trimmed by 0 bases and J by 6 bases, leaving 20 bases between them. CDR3 size: 17 residues. The CDR3 reads CSARDSPITTLDEKLFF. The DNA for the CDR3 is TGCAGTGCTAGAGACTCTCCAATAACGACCTTGGATGAAAAACTGTTTTTT.

This clonotype has ten or more counts. This rearrangement joins TRBV7-9 to TRBJ2-1, with 8 bases identical to TRBD2. The length of the CDR3 is 15 residues. Losses at the gene ends were 5 bases for V and 7 bases for J; bases not matched to a gene: 10. Germline values: CDR1 SEHNR, CDR2 FQNEAQ (reference sequence). The chain's CDR3 is CASSNPGTRKNEQFF. CDR3 coding DNA: TGTGCCAGCAGCAACCCCGGGACTAGGAAAAATGAGCAGTTCTTC. Full variable domain (remainder filled in from reference TRBV7-9 and TRBJ2-1): DTGVSQNPRHKITKRGQNVTFRCDPISEHNRLYWYRQTLGQGPEFLTYFQNEAQLEKSRLLSDRFSAERPKGSFSTLEIQRTEQGDSAMYLCASSNPGTRKNEQFFGPGTRLTVL.

This clonotype was detected ten times or more. This chain uses TRBV29-1 with TRBJ2-3, with 7 bases lining up with TRBD1. Germline CDR1 and CDR2: SQVTM and ANQGSEA. This CDR3 has 13 residues. V lost 8 bases and J lost 0; bases outside the gene matches: 5. The CDR3 nucleotides read TGCAGCCGAACAGGGGATAGCACAGATACGCAGTATTTT. The encoded protein is CSRTGDSTDTQYF.

This clonotype came up many times. This chain uses TRBV7-9 with TRBJ2-1, with unresolved D. Trimming shortened V by 4 bases and J by 6 bases, and 10 bases separated the two germline ends. Germline values: CDR1 SEHNR, CDR2 FQNEAQ (reference sequence). This CDR3 spans 13 amino acids. CDR3 residues: CASSWVVGNEQFF. The CDR3, as DNA: TGTGCCAGCAGCTGGGTGGTCGGCAATGAGCAGTTCTTC. The whole variable domain, filled in from reference TRBV7-9 and TRBJ2-1, reads DTGVSQNPRHKITKRGQNVTFRCDPISEHNRLYWYRQTLGQGPEFLTYFQNEAQLEKSRLLSDRFSAERPKGSFSTLEIQRTEQGDSAMYLCASSWVVGNEQFFGPGTRLTVL.

This clonotype came up many times. The rearrangement uses TRBV20-1 and TRBJ2-7; D may be TRBD1 or TRBD2 (6 bases each). Trimming left V 3 bases short and J 3 bases short, with 21 bases between. Germline loops: CDR1 DFQATT, CDR2 SNEGSKA (reference sequence). This CDR3 is 16 amino acids long. The CDR3 nucleotides read TGCAGTGCTAGGGGGAGGTGGGGGCAGGAAGGCTACGAGCAGTACTTC. This gives the protein CSARGRWGQEGYEQYF.

This clonotype appeared many times. The chain combines TRBV12-3 or TRBV12-4 with TRBJ1-3, with D tentatively TRBD1 (5 bases). V was shortened by 7 bases and J by 1 base, with 11 bases between the two germline ends. The length of the CDR3 is 14 residues. CDR3 nucleotides: TGTGCCAGCACTATAGGGGCATCTGGAAACACCATATATTTT. As protein: CASTIGASGNTIYF.

This clonotype was seen ten or more times. The genes are TRBV20-1 and TRBJ1-1; TRBD1 aligns across 12 bases. Trimming took 4 bases from V and 3 from J; bases not matched to a gene: 9. The CDR3 loop spans 16 amino acids. CDR1 and CDR2 (germline): DFQATT, SNEGSKA (reference sequence). The CDR3 region is CSAINRDRGQDTEAFF. As DNA, the CDR3 is TGCAGTGCTATTAACCGGGACAGGGGGCAGGACACTGAAGCTTTCTTT.

This clonotype was counted at least ten times. The chain is built from TRBV7-2 and TRBJ2-3, with no clear D. CDR1 and CDR2 (germline): SGHTA, FQGNSA. CDR3 length equals 16 residues. V gave up 1 base and J gave up 0 bases, with 11 bases separating them. The CDR3 nucleotides read TGTGCCAGCAGCTTAGTCGTTCCGGTTAGCACAGATACGCAGTATTTT. Residues: CASSLVVPVSTDTQYF.

This clonotype was counted between two and nine times. The genes are TRBV11-3 and TRBJ2-1; 7 bases align to TRBD2. In germline, CDR1 is SGHNT, CDR2 YENEEA. V shed 3 bases and J 2 bases; nucleotides not matched to a gene: 4. The length of the CDR3 is 15 residues. The CDR3 reads CASSFGAGPYNEQFF. In nucleotides, the CDR3 is TGTGCCAGCAGCTTTGGAGCGGGGCCCTACAATGAGCAGTTCTTC.

This sequence joins TRBV5-1 and TRBJ2-1; D not certain. The CDR3 sequence is 15 residues long. The germline gives CDR1 SGHRS, CDR2 YFSETQ. Trimming removed 0 bases at V and 0 bases at J, with 7 bases between. The CDR3 protein is CASSLGGTSYNEQFF. The DNA of the CDR3 is TGCGCCAGCAGCTTGGGCGGAACCTCCTACAATGAGCAGTTCTTC.

Ten or more counts support this clonotype. V usage is TRBV6-2 or TRBV6-3 and J usage is TRBJ2-7, with D possibly being TRBD2 (6 bases). V was cut by 6 bases and J by 1 base, with 10 bases left in between. Germline V gene sequence: CDR1 MNHEY, CDR2 SVGEGT. This CDR3 comprises 13 residues. CDR3 sequence: CASSQTSSYEQYV. As DNA, the CDR3 is TGTGCCAGCAGCCAGACTAGTTCCTACGAGCAGTACGTC.

Many counts were recorded for this clonotype. V and J are TRBV7-8 and TRBJ2-2; D tentatively reads TRBD1 or TRBD2 (5 bases each). Germline lookup yields CDR1 SGHVS and CDR2 FQNEAQ. The V end was cut by 4 bases, the J end by 5 bases, with 20 bases between. The CDR3 runs 17 residues. This CDR3 is CASSSLRPGPITGELFF. DNA of the CDR3: TGTGCCAGCAGCTCCCTCCGCCCGGGACCGATTACCGGGGAGCTGTTTTTT.

This clonotype was recorded many times. The chain carries TRBV2 and TRBJ2-2; D ambiguous. CDR1 and CDR2 from the germline V gene are SNHLY and FYNNEI. The CDR3 runs 12 residues. Trimming took off 6 bases at V and 2 bases at J, with 4 bases between the two ends. Written as DNA, the CDR3 is TGTGCCAGCAGAGTAAACACCGGGGAGCTGTTTTTT. Its translation: CASRVNTGELFF.

This sequence joins TRBV4-2 and TRBJ1-6; D might be TRBD1 (6 bases). CDR3 size: 15 residues. CDR1 is LGHNA and CDR2 is YNFKEQ in the germline V gene. V was trimmed by 5 bases and J by 7 bases, leaving 15 bases between them. Here the CDR3 DNA reads TGTGCCAGCAGCACAACCGAGGGGGTCAATTCACCCCTCCACTTT. Translated: CASSTTEGVNSPLHF.

This clonotype has a count of ten or more. This chain connects TRBV7-9 to TRBJ2-3; D ambiguous. Germline lookup yields CDR1 SEHNR and CDR2 FQNEAQ (reference sequence). The CDR3 totals 12 residues. V was cut by 6 bases and J by 5 bases, with 9 bases left in between. The CDR3 nucleotides are TGTGCCAGCAGTGGGAATCTAGATACGCAGTATTTT. Its protein is CASSGNLDTQYF.

This clonotype showed up many times. This chain uses TRBV9 with TRBJ2-7, with 8 nucleotides matching TRBD2. The V gene end was trimmed by 0 bases and the J gene end by 1 base; junction bases not matched to a gene: 6. There are 16 residues in the CDR3. The V gene's germline CDR1 is SGDLS and CDR2 YYNGEE. The CDR3 loop reads CASSVEKGGRSYEQYF. The CDR3 DNA is TGTGCCAGCAGCGTAGAGAAAGGCGGGAGGTCCTACGAGCAGTACTTC.

At least ten counts were recorded for this clonotype. V is TRBV9 and J is TRBJ1-1; unclear D gene. The CDR3 extends over 14 amino acids. Trimming took 0 bases from V and 1 from J, leaving 7 bases between them. Germline V gene sequence: CDR1 SGDLS, CDR2 YYNGEE. CDR3 residues: CASSVDGQNTEAFF. CDR3 sequence (DNA): TGTGCCAGCAGCGTAGATGGGCAGAACACTGAAGCTTTCTTT.

This clonotype was recorded at least ten times. V is TRBV20-1 and J is TRBJ2-2; D uncertain. V dropped 2 bases and J dropped 5 bases, with 3 bases sitting between them. Germline assignment: CDR1 DFQATT and CDR2 SNEGSKA (reference sequence). CDR3 length: 11 residues. CDR3 region: CSARRTGELFF. The CDR3 nucleotides read TGCAGTGCTAGACGGACCGGGGAGCTGTTTTTT.